This T cell receptor beta chain was found in a study of neoadjuvant anti-PD-1 for oral cavity cancer (dated by TCRdb to 2020 to 2023). With respect to the entire study: Patients mostly received three to four biweekly doses of nivolumab at 3 mg/kg before curative-intent surgical resection. Patients without progression received a fourth nivolumab dose around day 43 and underwent definitive surgical resection on days 50-56. The parent correlative cohort had about a dozen patients and a response rate of 30% to 35%. Under RECIST 1.1, patients with complete response, partial response or stable disease were classed as responders, and patients with progression were classed as non-responders. Results and caveats for the whole study, not just this receptor: The TCR analyses had only a few patients in each response group, and the authors called for validation in larger cohorts. Larger post-treatment sizes of preexisting intratumoral clones correlated with greater tumor shrinkage, suggesting expansion of preexisting clones contributed to response. Higher pretreatment blood TCRbeta clonality and lower post-treatment tumor TCRbeta clonality were correlated with higher pretreatment blood Treg/Th17 ratios.

Tumor libraries used mostly 4.8 ug of input genomic DNA for survey sequencing, with two replicates per sample. The immunoSEQ hsTCRbeta kit was used to prepare TCRbeta libraries according to the manufacturer's instructions. Sequencing of the completed libraries took place using an Illumina NovaSeq 6000 S4 flow cell after they had been pooled to about 3 nM. In the authors' own workflow: The immunoSEQ Analyzer was used for raw data preprocessing and quality control. The analysis was limited to productive rearrangements, and each clonotype was defined by a unique CDR3 amino acid sequence. Repertoire clonality was estimated as the Gini-Simpson index, computed with the R package tcR. Gini indices were compared with Student's t test, and associations with tumor size change were assessed by Pearson correlation. TCRdb took over this immuneACCESS table, retaining in-frame rearrangements with V and J assigned. Such tables are incomplete; in checked studies, under half of the missing clones stem from an unresolved V gene, and the remainder is unexplained. Clone size and the V and J calls come from that table; the DNA yielded D and trimming. The sample contains 10,000 to 11,000 clones, about 50% of them found a single time. The ten most abundant clones make up over 20% of the sample.

This clone qualifies as medium-sized (0.01 to 0.1%). What antigen it recognizes has not been identified. Base-call qualities are not available, and no considerably larger clone is one nucleotide away. From the germline V gene, CDR1 is MNHEY and CDR2 is SVGAGI. The CDR3 spans 15 residues, from the cysteine through the phenylalanine. Here the CDR3 DNA is all that survives: 45 bases in frame from base 1. V is reduced by 0 bases and J by 4 bases, leaving a spacing of 12 bases between them. What the time point label conveys for this sample: before neoadjuvant nivolumab. Patients had been newly diagnosed with stage II-IVA oral cavity squamous cell carcinoma, and no prior systemic or radiation treatment had been given to the patients. Everyone in the cohort had locally advanced, HPV-negative oral cavity squamous cell carcinoma. Samples were obtained from a longitudinal correlative study of a single-arm phase II trial of neoadjuvant nivolumab in oral cavity squamous cell carcinoma. Subject-matched pre- and post-treatment PBMCs and tumors from three responders and three non-responders underwent genomic DNA-based TCRbeta sequencing. Genomic DNA was isolated from tumor tissue using the Maxwell RSC DNA from Tissue kit.

The sequence joins TRBV6-5 to TRBJ1-2; the D gene cannot be named for sure. This receptor was obtained from a person between 35 and 79 years old with oral cavity squamous cell carcinoma. The sample was tumor tissue, taken before nivolumab (anti-PD-1) treatment. Here is the DNA: TGTGCCAGCAGTTACTCGATGTGGGGTAGCTATGGCTACACCTTC. Its protein product is CASSYSMWGSYGYTF.